Given below is one T cell receptor (beta chain) in context. This sample is drawn from a study of immune evolution from preneoplasia to lung adenocarcinoma. Overall study: HLA loss of heterozygosity: 5.5% to 8.5% AIS, about 15% MIA, over 30% ADC, none AAH.

The CDR3 contains 13 residues. Germline V gives CDR1 LNHDA, CDR2 SQIVND (reference sequence). Deletions cut 5 bases from V and 0 bases from J, with 8 bases between. Assay: immunoSEQ multiplex PCR; the TCRdb copy retains only in-frame clones and omits some. Of 10,000 or so clones in the sample, around 75% were seen once. This rearrangement joins TRBV19 to TRBJ2-7; D remains unclear. The TCR sequence derives from a donor at least 70 years old with lung adenocarcinoma. Material for sequencing was FFPE minimally invasive lung adenocarcinoma tissue. The CDR3 DNA is TGTGCCAGTAGTTTCAAGATCTCCTACGAGCAGTACTTC. Protein: CASSFKISYEQYF.